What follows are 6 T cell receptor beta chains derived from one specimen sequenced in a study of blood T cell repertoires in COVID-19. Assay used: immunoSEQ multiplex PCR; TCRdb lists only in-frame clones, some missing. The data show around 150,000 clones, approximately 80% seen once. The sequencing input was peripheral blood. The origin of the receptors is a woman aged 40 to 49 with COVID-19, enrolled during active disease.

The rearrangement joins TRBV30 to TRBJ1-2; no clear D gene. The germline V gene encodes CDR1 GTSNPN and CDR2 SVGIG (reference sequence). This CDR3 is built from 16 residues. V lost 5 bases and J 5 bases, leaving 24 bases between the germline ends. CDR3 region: CAWARNGLIEIYGYTF. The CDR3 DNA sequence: TGTGCCTGGGCTAGGAATGGACTGATCGAAATATATGGCTACACCTTC.

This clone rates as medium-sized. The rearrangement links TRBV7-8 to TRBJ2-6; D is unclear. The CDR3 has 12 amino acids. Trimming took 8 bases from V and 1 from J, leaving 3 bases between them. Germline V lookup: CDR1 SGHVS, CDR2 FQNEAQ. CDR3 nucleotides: TGTGCCAGCCGTTCTGGGGCCAACGTCCTGACTTTC. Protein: CASRSGANVLTF.

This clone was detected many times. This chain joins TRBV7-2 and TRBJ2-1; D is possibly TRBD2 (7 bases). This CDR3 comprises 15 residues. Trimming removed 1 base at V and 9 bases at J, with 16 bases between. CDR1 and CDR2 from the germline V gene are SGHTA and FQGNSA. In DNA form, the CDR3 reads TGTGCCAGCAGCTTAGAAGGGGGGGTGGTACGTGAGCAGTTCTTC. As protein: CASSLEGGVVREQFF.

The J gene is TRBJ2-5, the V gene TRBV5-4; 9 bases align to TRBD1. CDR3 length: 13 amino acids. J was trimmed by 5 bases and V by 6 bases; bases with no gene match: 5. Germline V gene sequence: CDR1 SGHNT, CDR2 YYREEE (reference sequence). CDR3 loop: CASTGGQGETQYF. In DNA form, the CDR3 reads TGTGCCAGCACTGGGGGACAGGGTGAGACCCAGTACTTC.

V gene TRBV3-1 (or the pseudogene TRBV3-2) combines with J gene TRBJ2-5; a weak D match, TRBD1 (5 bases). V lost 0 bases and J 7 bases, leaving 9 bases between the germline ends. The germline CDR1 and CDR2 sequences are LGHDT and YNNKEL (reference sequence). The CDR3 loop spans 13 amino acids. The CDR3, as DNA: TGTGCCAGCAGCCAAGACAGAAGGGGGACCCAGTACTTC. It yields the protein CASSQDRRGTQYF.

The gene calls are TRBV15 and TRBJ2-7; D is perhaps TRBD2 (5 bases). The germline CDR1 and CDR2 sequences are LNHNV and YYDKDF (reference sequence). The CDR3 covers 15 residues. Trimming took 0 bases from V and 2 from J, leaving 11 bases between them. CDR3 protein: CATSRDFAGPYEQYF. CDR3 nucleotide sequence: TGTGCCACCAGCAGAGATTTTGCGGGCCCCTACGAGCAGTACTTC.